The next 32 T cell receptor beta chains were all read from a single sample in a study of blood T cell repertoires in COVID-19. The data were produced by immunoSEQ multiplex PCR, yet TCRdb's version contains in-frame clones alone and is incomplete. The table has 170,000 or so clones, over 75% seen once. The sample was peripheral blood. These receptor sequences come from a woman in her seventies with acute or convalescent COVID-19.

The table lists this clone with a few counts. The chain recombines TRBV6-6 with TRBJ1-6; 7 bases are a match to TRBD1. V shed 8 bases, J shed 8 bases, and the junction held 9 bases outside the gene matches. This CDR3 comprises 14 residues. Germline V CDR1 and CDR2: MNHNY, SVGAGI (reference sequence). The CDR3 region has the DNA TGTGCCAGCGCAACGAGACAGGGTTATTCACCCCTCCACTTT. Amino acids: CASATRQGYSPLHF.

This clone came up a few times. The chain uses TRBV18 and TRBJ2-5; D is unresolved. Trimming took off 1 base at V and 10 bases at J, with 19 bases between the two ends. CDR1 is KGHSH and CDR2 is LQKENI in the germline V gene. The CDR3 has 15 amino acids. The CDR3 DNA reads as TGTGCCAGCTCACCACAGGCGGCAGAGAAGATAAGCCAGTACTTC. It is translated as CASSPQAAEKISQYF.

The chain recombines TRBV5-1 with TRBJ2-2; TRBD2 agrees at 10 bases. The CDR3 spans 17 residues. Germline CDR1 SGHRS, CDR2 YFSETQ. V lost 4 bases and J lost 0; bases outside the gene matches: 6. The CDR3 region is CASSPGLAESNTGELFF. CDR3 sequence (DNA): TGCGCCAGCAGCCCCGGACTAGCGGAATCGAACACCGGGGAGCTGTTTTTT.

J is TRBJ2-1 and V is TRBV19; 9 bases line up with TRBD2. The CDR3 spans 15 residues. Germline assignment: CDR1 LNHDA and CDR2 SQIVND (reference sequence). The V and J ends lost 1 base and 6 bases, in that order; junction bases with no gene match: 4. CDR3 sequence reads: CASSIVRGRVNEQFF. The CDR3 nucleotides are TGTGCCAGTAGTATAGTTCGCGGGAGGGTCAATGAGCAGTTCTTC.

There are a few counts of this clone. V is TRBV19 and J is TRBJ1-5, with 7 positions matching TRBD1. The J segment lost 4 bases and the V segment lost 9 bases, leaving 9 bases of the junction unmatched. The CDR3 length is 14 residues. The germline CDR1 and CDR2 sequences are LNHDA and SQIVND (reference sequence). The CDR3 region is CASTLGQRNQPQHF. The CDR3 nucleotides read TGTGCCAGCACACTGGGACAGAGAAATCAGCCCCAGCATTTT.

This chain uses TRBV24-1 with TRBJ2-2, with TRBD1 identical over 8 bases. The CDR3 loop spans 15 amino acids. Per the germline V gene, CDR1 is KGHDR and CDR2 is SFDVKD. Trimming removed 2 bases from V and 5 bases from J; junction bases left unmatched: 3. The DNA of the CDR3 is TGTGCCACCAGTGATTACGGACAGGGAACCGGGGAGCTGTTTTTT. Amino acid sequence: CATSDYGQGTGELFF.

The V call is TRBV30, the J call TRBJ2-5, with 7 positions matching TRBD2. The CDR3 extends over 15 amino acids. With 4 bases clipped from V and 2 bases from J, the junction kept 10 bases outside the gene matches. CDR1 and CDR2 from the germline V gene are GTSNPN and SVGIG (reference sequence). The CDR3 protein is CAWTPGTTLQETQYF. The CDR3 bases are TGTGCCTGGACCCCGGGGACTACACTTCAAGAGACCCAGTACTTC.

V gene TRBV29-1 combines with J gene TRBJ2-3, with unresolved D. V was clipped by 3 bases and J by 4 bases, with 8 bases between them. Germline V gives CDR1 SQVTM, CDR2 ANQGSEA. The CDR3 is 12 amino acids. The CDR3 nucleotides are TGCAGCGTTGACGGGTTCGCAGATACGCAGTATTTT. It encodes CSVDGFADTQYF.

The CDR3 here is CASKGAAYNSPLHF. CDR3 nucleotides: TGTGCCAGCAAGGGGGCAGCGTATAATTCACCCCTCCACTTT. The V call is TRBV27, the J call TRBJ1-6; 7 nucleotides line up with TRBD1. The germline gives CDR1 MNHEY, CDR2 SMNVEV (reference sequence). The CDR3 is 14 amino acids. Losses at the gene ends were 7 bases for V and 4 bases for J; bases not matched to a gene: 4.

The chain uses TRBV5-5 and TRBJ2-7, with 8 bases identical to TRBD1. Trimming took 7 bases from V and 4 from J; bases not matched to a gene: 4. Germline V gives CDR1 SGHKS, CDR2 YYEKEE (reference sequence). The CDR3 totals 12 residues. CDR3 region: CASGGQGYEQYF. CDR3 nucleotides: TGTGCCAGCGGCGGACAGGGATACGAGCAGTACTTC.

The CDR3 loop reads CASSLLQGPSYEQYF. The CDR3 nucleotides read TGCGCCAGCAGCCTGTTACAGGGCCCTTCCTACGAGCAGTACTTC. This chain uses TRBV5-1 with TRBJ2-7, with TRBD1 as a possible D gene (6 bases). Germline V CDR1 and CDR2: SGHRS, YFSETQ. V gave up 4 bases and J gave up 1 base, with 15 bases separating them. The CDR3 is 15 amino acids.

The CDR3 region has the DNA TGTGCCAGCAGCAAGACCCCGGGTGAACTCGGCCTAAGCTCTGGAAACACCATATATTTT. Its translation is CASSKTPGELGLSSGNTIYF. This rearrangement joins TRBV4-2 to TRBJ1-3; no clear D gene. V lost 5 bases and J lost 0, with 26 bases in between. CDR3 length equals 20 residues. The germline gives CDR1 LGHNA, CDR2 YNFKEQ.

This chain uses TRBV25-1 with TRBJ1-2; D unclear. V was pared by 1 base and J by 8 bases, with 11 bases between. The CDR3 sequence is 13 residues long. Germline V gene lookup returns CDR1 MGHDK and CDR2 SYGVNS. DNA for the CDR3: TGTGCCAGCAGTGAATTACGTAGCAACGGCTACACCTTC. It is translated as CASSELRSNGYTF.

The chain links TRBV7-2 to TRBJ1-1, with TRBD1 identical over 7 bases. The CDR3 is made up of 13 amino acids. V lost 1 base and J lost 7; bases outside the gene matches: 3. Per germline, CDR1 SGHTA and CDR2 FQGNSA. The DNA for the CDR3 is TGTGCCAGCAGCTTAGATCGGACAGGTGAAGCTTTCTTT. As protein: CASSLDRTGEAFF.

This chain connects TRBV9 to TRBJ1-6, with D hard to call. The CDR3 sequence is 15 residues long. Trimming removed 0 bases at V and 6 bases at J, with 10 bases between. Germline assignment: CDR1 SGDLS and CDR2 YYNGEE. CDR3 bases: TGTGCCAGCAGCGTAGAAGCGGGAGGTAATTCACCCCTCCACTTT. Amino acid sequence: CASSVEAGGNSPLHF. The full variable domain, in which reference TRBV9 and TRBJ1-6 provide the parts outside the CDR3, is DSGVTQTPKHLITATGQRVTLRCSPRSGDLSVYWYQQSLDQGLQFLIQYYNGEERAKGNILERFSAQQFPDLHSELNLSSLELGDSALYFCASSVEAGGNSPLHFGNGTRLTVT.

J is TRBJ1-1 and V is TRBV27; D is uncertain. Per germline, CDR1 MNHEY and CDR2 SMNVEV (reference sequence). This CDR3 has 16 amino acids. Trimming took 8 bases from V and 0 from J, leaving 19 bases between them. Here the CDR3 reads CASVSRPELMNTEAFF. The CDR3 region has the DNA TGTGCCAGCGTCTCGAGGCCGGAACTCATGAACACTGAAGCTTTCTTT.

The chain uses TRBV3-1 (or the pseudogene TRBV3-2) and TRBJ1-4; a possible D gene is TRBD1 (5 bases). CDR1 is LGHDT and CDR2 is YNNKEL in the germline V gene (reference sequence). V lost 5 bases and J lost 5, with 12 bases in between. The CDR3 runs to 14 residues. DNA for the CDR3: TGTGCCAGCAGCAAAGCGGGACTAAATGAAAAACTGTTTTTT. It encodes CASSKAGLNEKLFF.

The rearrangement links TRBV6-6 to TRBJ1-4, with D tentatively TRBD1 (5 bases). The CDR3 length is 16 residues. Germline V CDR1 and CDR2: MNHNY, SVGAGI (reference sequence). V was trimmed by 2 bases and J by 8 bases, leaving 18 bases between them. The CDR3 here is CASSYLDTSRGEKLFF. CDR3 DNA sequence: TGTGCCAGCAGTTACCTGGACACCTCCCGAGGCGAAAAACTGTTTTTT.

This clone has more than one count but fewer than ten. This chain uses TRBV7-9 with TRBJ2-7; D gene ambiguous. CDR1 is SEHNR and CDR2 is FQNEAQ in the germline V gene (reference sequence). There are 12 residues in the CDR3. The V and J ends lost 4 bases and 5 bases respectively, with 9 bases between them. This CDR3 reads CASSSLYHEQYF. The CDR3 DNA is TGTGCCAGCAGCTCGCTCTACCACGAGCAGTACTTC.

The rearrangement joins TRBV6-1 to TRBJ2-2; D is undetermined. The CDR3 has 14 amino acids. Germline loops: CDR1 MNHNS, CDR2 SASEGT. Trimming removed 3 bases at V and 6 bases at J, with 11 bases between. As DNA, the CDR3 is TGTGCCAGCAGTGATAGTAGAATTCCCGGGGAGCTGTTTTTT. It yields the protein CASSDSRIPGELFF.

The chain combines TRBV27 with TRBJ1-2, with 7 bases fitting TRBD1. Germline V gives CDR1 MNHEY, CDR2 SMNVEV (reference sequence). There are 13 residues in the CDR3. V gave up 6 bases and J gave up 5 bases; unmatched junction bases: 6. CDR3 DNA: TGTGCCAGCAGATCGGGACAGCAGTATGGCTACACCTTC. It specifies CASRSGQQYGYTF.

This chain links TRBV5-1 with TRBJ2-1, with 8 bases that match TRBD2. This CDR3 comprises 14 residues. The germline V gene encodes CDR1 SGHRS and CDR2 YFSETQ. V lost 2 bases, J lost 8 bases, and 6 bases stayed unmatched. The chain's CDR3 is CASSFSGSNDEQFF. The DNA of the CDR3 is TGCGCCAGCAGCTTCAGCGGGAGTAACGATGAGCAGTTCTTC.

The chain uses TRBV19 and TRBJ2-7, with TRBD1 identical over 7 bases. Trimming took 2 bases from V and 1 from J; bases not matched to a gene: 5. CDR3 length equals 15 residues. Per germline, CDR1 LNHDA and CDR2 SQIVND (reference sequence). The CDR3 nucleotides read TGTGCCAGTAGTATACAAGGGGGCGAATCCTACGAGCAGTACTTC. Encoded protein: CASSIQGGESYEQYF.

This chain joins TRBV30 and TRBJ2-7; 7 bases map to TRBD1. Germline V gene lookup returns CDR1 GTSNPN and CDR2 SVGIG (reference sequence). The trim removed 5 bases at V and 2 bases at J, leaving 6 bases unmatched. CDR3 size: 13 residues. The CDR3 is CAWSRDSPYEQYF. Here the CDR3 DNA reads TGTGCCTGGTCCCGGGACAGTCCCTACGAGCAGTACTTC.

DNA for the CDR3: TGTGCCTGGAGTGGGACAGCGAGGGGCGAGCAGTACTTC. Protein sequence: CAWSGTARGEQYF. The chain combines TRBV30 with TRBJ2-7; D perhaps matches TRBD1 (6 bases). From germline, CDR1 is GTSNPN and CDR2 SVGIG (reference sequence). The CDR3 covers 13 residues. V lost 1 base to trimming and J lost 6 bases, with 13 bases between them.

The chain is built from TRBV12-3 or TRBV12-4 and TRBJ1-4; no clear D. V was pared by 2 bases and J by 7 bases, with 5 bases between. The CDR3 runs 12 residues. DNA for the CDR3: TGTGCCAGCAGTTTATTGAGTGAAAAACTGTTTTTT. Translating it yields CASSLLSEKLFF.

CDR3 loop: CASNPTGGPTNYGYTF. CDR3 sequence (DNA): TGTGCCAGTAACCCAACAGGGGGCCCAACTAACTATGGCTACACCTTC. The gene calls are TRBV19 and TRBJ1-2, with 9 bases matching TRBD1. Germline values: CDR1 LNHDA, CDR2 SQIVND (reference sequence). The CDR3 totals 16 residues. V lost 7 bases, J lost 0 bases, and 9 bases stayed unmatched.

Written as DNA, the CDR3 is TGTGCCATCAGTTTGGTAGCGGGGGAGACCGGGGAGCTGTTTTTT. Protein: CAISLVAGETGELFF. The chain has TRBV10-3 and TRBJ2-2, with 9 bases lining up with TRBD2. V gave up 5 bases and J gave up 5 bases; unmatched junction bases: 6. The CDR3 length is 15 residues. Germline V CDR1 and CDR2: ENHRY, SYGVKD.

The V call is TRBV18, the J call TRBJ1-1; TRBD1 is a possible D gene (5 bases). CDR1 is KGHSH, CDR2 LQKENI, per germline. The CDR3 covers 13 residues. The ends were cut back, 6 bases at V and 1 base at J, with 9 bases in the middle. The CDR3 region is CASSGQTNTEAFF. Here the CDR3 DNA reads TGTGCCAGCTCTGGACAAACGAACACTGAAGCTTTCTTT. The full variable domain, with the rest looked up from reference TRBV18 and TRBJ1-1, is NAGVMQNPRHLVRRRGQEARLRCSPMKGHSHVYWYRQLPEEGLKFMVYLQKENIIDESGMPKERFSAEFPKEGPSILRIQQVVRGDSAAYFCASSGQTNTEAFFGQGTRLTVV.

This chain links TRBV5-3 with TRBJ2-1, with D possibly matching TRBD2 (5 bases). TRBV5-3 is classed as an ORF, of uncertain function. The CDR3 loop spans 16 amino acids. V lost 0 bases to trimming and J lost 6 bases, with 16 bases between them. CDR3 in amino acids: CARSLARGSTLNEQFF. Here the CDR3 DNA reads TGTGCCAGAAGCTTGGCTCGGGGAAGTACACTCAATGAGCAGTTCTTC.

The chain combines TRBV2 with TRBJ1-5; TRBD1 matches at 7 bases. In germline, CDR1 is SNHLY, CDR2 FYNNEI. V lost 6 bases and J lost 4; bases outside the gene matches: 9. The CDR3 consists of 15 residues. The CDR3 region is CASRASGQINQPQHF. In nucleotides, the CDR3 is TGTGCCAGCAGGGCGTCGGGACAGATTAATCAGCCCCAGCATTTT.

The chain combines TRBV25-1 with TRBJ2-5, with D maybe TRBD2 (6 bases). V lost 5 bases and J lost 2, with 12 bases in between. CDR3 length: 14 amino acids. The germline V gene has CDR1 MGHDK and CDR2 SYGVNS. The CDR3 sequence is CASSSVGLQETQYF. The CDR3 coding sequence is TGTGCCAGCAGTTCGGTTGGACTACAAGAGACCCAGTACTTC.